This T cell receptor (beta chain) was profiled in a study of T cell responses to AZD1222 COVID-19 vaccine. Findings and limits, study-wide: Repertoire sampling occurred only after the peak T cell response.

The assay was immunoSEQ multiplex PCR, and TCRdb's table has in-frame clones only and misses some. Seen here are about 150,000 clones, 90% observed once, and the top ten hold approximately 3%. For this clone: Its antigen is not identified.

Per the germline V gene, CDR1 is SGHRS and CDR2 is YFSETQ. The V and J ends lost 4 bases and 3 bases respectively, with 13 bases between them. CDR3 length: 14 amino acids. The chain recombines TRBV5-1 with TRBJ1-1, with D maybe TRBD1 (6 bases). The sequencing used peripheral blood, collected 28 days after the second AZD1222 dose. This receptor was taken from an adult who received the AZD1222 COVID-19 vaccine. Here the CDR3 DNA reads TGCGCCAGCAGCCTACAGGGTGGTGACACTGAAGCTTTCTTT. Translation gives CASSLQGGDTEAFF. The full variable domain, with the rest looked up from reference TRBV5-1 and TRBJ1-1, is KAGVTQTPRYLIKTRGQQVTLSCSPISGHRSVSWYQQTPGQGLQFLFEYFSETQRNKGNFPGRFSGRQFSNSRSEMNVSTLELGDSALYLCASSLQGGDTEAFFGQGTRLTVV.